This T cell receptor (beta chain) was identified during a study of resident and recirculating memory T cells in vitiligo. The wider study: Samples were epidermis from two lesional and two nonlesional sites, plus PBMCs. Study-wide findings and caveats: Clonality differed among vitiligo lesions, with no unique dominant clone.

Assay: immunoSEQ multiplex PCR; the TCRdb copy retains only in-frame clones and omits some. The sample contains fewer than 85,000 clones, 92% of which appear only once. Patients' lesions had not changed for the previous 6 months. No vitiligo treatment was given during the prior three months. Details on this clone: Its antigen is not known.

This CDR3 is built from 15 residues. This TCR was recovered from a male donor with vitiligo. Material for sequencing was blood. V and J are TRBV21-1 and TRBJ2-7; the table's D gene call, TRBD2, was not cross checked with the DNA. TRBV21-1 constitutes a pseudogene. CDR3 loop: CASSTPSGRNYEQYF. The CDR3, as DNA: TGTGCCAGCAGCACCCCTAGCGGGAGAAACTACGAGCAGTACTTC.